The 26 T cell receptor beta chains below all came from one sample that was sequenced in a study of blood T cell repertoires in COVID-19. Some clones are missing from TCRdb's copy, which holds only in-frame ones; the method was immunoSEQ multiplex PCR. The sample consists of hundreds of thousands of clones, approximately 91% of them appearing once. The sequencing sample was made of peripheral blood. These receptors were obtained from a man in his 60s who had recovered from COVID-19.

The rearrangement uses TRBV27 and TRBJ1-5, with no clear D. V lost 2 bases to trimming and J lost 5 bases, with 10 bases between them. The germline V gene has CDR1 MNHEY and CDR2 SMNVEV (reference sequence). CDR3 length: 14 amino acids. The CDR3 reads CASSLNPGYQPQHF. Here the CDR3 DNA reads TGTGCCAGCAGTTTAAACCCAGGTTATCAGCCCCAGCATTTT.

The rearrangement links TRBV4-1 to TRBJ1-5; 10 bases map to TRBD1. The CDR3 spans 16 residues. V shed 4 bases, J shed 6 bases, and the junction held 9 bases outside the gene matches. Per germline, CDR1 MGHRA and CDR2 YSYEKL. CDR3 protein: CASSPQDRGKGQPQHF. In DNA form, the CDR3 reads TGCGCCAGCAGCCCTCAGGACAGGGGGAAGGGTCAGCCCCAGCATTTT.

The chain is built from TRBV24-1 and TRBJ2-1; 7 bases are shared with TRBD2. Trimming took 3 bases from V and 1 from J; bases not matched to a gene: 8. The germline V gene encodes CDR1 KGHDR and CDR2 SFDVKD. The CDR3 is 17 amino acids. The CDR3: CATSDTLGGSSYNEQFF. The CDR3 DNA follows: TGTGCCACCAGTGATACCCTGGGGGGGAGTTCCTACAATGAGCAGTTCTTC.

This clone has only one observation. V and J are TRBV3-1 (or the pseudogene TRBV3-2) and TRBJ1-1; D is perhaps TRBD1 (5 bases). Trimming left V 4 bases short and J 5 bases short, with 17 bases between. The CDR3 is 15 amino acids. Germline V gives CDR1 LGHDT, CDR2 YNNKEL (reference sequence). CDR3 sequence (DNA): TGTGCCAGCAGCCTCTTGGGCGGGGGTTGGACTGAAGCTTTCTTT. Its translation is CASSLLGGGWTEAFF.

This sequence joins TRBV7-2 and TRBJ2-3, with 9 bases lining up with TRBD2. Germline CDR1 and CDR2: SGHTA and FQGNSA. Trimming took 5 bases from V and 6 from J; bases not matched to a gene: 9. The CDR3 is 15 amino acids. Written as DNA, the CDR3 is TGTGCCAGCAGCCAGGCAAGCGGGGGGCGGGATACGCAGTATTTT. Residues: CASSQASGGRDTQYF.

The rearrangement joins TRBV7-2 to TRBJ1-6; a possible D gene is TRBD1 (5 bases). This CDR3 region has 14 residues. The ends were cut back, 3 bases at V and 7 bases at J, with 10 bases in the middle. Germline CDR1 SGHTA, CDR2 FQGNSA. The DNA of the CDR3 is TGTGCCAGCAGCTTGCCCGGGGGGAATTCACCCCTCCACTTT. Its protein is CASSLPGGNSPLHF.

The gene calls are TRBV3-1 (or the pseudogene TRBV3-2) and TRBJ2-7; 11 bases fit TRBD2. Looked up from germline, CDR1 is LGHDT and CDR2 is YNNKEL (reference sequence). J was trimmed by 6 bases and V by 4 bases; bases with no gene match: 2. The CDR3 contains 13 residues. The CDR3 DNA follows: TGTGCCAGCAGCCGACTAGCGGGATCCGAGCAGTACTTC. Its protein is CASSRLAGSEQYF.

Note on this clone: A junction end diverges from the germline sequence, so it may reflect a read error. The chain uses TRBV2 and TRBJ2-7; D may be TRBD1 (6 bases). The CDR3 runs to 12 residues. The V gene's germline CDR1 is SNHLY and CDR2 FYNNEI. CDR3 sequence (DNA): TGTGCCAGCAGTGGGTCGACAGGTGGAAGGCTCTTC. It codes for CASSGSTGGRLF.

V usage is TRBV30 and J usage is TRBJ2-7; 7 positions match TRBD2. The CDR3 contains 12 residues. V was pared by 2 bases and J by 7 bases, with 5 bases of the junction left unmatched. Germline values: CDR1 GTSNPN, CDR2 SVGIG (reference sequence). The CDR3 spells CAWSRRGLEQYF. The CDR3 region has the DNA TGTGCCTGGAGTCGGCGGGGGTTGGAGCAGTACTTC.

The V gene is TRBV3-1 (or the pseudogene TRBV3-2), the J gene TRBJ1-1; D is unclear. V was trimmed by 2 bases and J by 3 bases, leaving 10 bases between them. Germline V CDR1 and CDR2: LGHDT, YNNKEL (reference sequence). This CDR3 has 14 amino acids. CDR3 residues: CASSQMSRDTEAFF. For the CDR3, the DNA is TGTGCCAGCAGCCAAATGAGTAGAGACACTGAAGCTTTCTTT.

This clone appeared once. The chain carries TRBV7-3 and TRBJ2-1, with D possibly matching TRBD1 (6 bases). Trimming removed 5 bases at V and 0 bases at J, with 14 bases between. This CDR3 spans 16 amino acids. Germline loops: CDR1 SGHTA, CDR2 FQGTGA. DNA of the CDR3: TGTGCCAGCAGCGTACAGGGTTATAGCTCCTACAATGAGCAGTTCTTC. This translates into CASSVQGYSSYNEQFF.

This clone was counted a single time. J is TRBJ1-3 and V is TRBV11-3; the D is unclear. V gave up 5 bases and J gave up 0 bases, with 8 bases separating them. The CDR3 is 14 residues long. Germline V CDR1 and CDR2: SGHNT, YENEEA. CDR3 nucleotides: TGTGCCAGCAGCGCCCACAGCTCTGGAAACACCATATATTTT. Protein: CASSAHSSGNTIYF.

The CDR3 here is CASSPQGIGIGSPLHF. CDR3 nucleotide sequence: TGCGCCAGCAGCCCACAGGGGATCGGGATCGGTTCACCCCTCCACTTT. The V gene is TRBV4-1, the J gene TRBJ1-6, with TRBD1 identical over 7 bases. There are 16 residues in the CDR3. The germline CDR1 and CDR2 sequences are MGHRA and YSYEKL. The junction had 12 bases not matched to a gene; V was cut back by 4 bases and J by 9 bases.

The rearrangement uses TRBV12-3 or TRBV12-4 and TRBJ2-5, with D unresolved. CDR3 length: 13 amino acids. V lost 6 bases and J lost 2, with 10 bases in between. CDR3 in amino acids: CASSRQTQETQYF. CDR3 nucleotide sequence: TGTGCCAGCAGCAGACAAACTCAAGAGACCCAGTACTTC.

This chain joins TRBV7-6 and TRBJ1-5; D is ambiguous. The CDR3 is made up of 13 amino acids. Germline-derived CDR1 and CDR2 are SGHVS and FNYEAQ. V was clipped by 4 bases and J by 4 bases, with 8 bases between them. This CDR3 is CASSSGGNQPQHF. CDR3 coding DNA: TGTGCCAGCAGCTCGGGAGGGAATCAGCCCCAGCATTTT.

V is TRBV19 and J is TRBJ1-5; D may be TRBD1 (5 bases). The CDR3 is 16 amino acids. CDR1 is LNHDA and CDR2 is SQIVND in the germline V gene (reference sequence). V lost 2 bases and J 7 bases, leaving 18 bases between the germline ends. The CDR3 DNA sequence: TGTGCCAGTAGTATACCGGGGGGGGGTGTCTTGCAGCCCCAGCATTTT. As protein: CASSIPGGGVLQPQHF.

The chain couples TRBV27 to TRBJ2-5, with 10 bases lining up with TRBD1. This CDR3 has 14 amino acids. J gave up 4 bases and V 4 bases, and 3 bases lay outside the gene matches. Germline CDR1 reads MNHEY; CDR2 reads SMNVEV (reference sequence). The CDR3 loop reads CASSSRQGAETQYF. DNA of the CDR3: TGTGCCAGCAGTTCAAGACAGGGGGCAGAGACCCAGTACTTC.

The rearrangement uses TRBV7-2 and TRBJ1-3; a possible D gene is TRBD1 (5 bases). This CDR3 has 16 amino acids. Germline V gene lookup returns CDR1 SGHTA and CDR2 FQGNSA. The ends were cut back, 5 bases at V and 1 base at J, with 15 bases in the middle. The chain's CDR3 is CASSTGRGSSGNTIYF. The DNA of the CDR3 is TGTGCCAGCAGCACTGGTAGGGGAAGTTCTGGAAACACCATATATTTT.

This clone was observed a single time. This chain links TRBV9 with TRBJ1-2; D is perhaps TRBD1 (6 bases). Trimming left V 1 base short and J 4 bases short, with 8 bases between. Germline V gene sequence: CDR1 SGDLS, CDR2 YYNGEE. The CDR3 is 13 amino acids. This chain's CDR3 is CASSVQGSYGYTF. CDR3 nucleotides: TGTGCCAGCAGCGTACAGGGGAGCTATGGCTACACCTTC.

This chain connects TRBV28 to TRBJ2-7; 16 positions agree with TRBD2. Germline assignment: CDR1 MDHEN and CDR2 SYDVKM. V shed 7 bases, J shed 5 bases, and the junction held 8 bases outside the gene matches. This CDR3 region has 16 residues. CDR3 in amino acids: CASKGSGLAGGDEQYF. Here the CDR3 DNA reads TGTGCCAGCAAGGGTTCGGGACTAGCGGGAGGGGACGAGCAGTACTTC.

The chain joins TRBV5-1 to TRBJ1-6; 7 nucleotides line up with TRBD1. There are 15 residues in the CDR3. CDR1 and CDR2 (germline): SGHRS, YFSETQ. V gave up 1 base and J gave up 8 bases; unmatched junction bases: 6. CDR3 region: CASSLSGQTYSPLHF. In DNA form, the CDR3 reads TGCGCCAGCAGCTTGTCGGGACAGACGTATTCACCCCTCCACTTT.

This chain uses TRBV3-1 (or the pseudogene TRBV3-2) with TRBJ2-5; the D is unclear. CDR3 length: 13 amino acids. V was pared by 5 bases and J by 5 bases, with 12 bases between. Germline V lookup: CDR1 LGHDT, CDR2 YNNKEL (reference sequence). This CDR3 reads CASSSRGTETQYF. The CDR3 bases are TGTGCCAGCAGCTCTCGAGGAACGGAGACCCAGTACTTC.

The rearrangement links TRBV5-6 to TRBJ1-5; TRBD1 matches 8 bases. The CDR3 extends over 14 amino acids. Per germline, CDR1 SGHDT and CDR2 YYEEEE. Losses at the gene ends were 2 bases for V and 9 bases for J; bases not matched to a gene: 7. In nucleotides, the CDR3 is TGTGCCAGCAGCTTCGGTCAGGGGGCACTGCCCCAGCATTTT. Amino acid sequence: CASSFGQGALPQHF.

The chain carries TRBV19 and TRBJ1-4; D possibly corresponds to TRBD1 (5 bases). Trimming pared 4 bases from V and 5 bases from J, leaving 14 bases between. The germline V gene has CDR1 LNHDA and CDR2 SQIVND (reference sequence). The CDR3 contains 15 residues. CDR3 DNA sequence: TGTGCCAGTAGTACCACCGGCAAGGGGAATGAAAAACTGTTTTTT. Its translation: CASSTTGKGNEKLFF.

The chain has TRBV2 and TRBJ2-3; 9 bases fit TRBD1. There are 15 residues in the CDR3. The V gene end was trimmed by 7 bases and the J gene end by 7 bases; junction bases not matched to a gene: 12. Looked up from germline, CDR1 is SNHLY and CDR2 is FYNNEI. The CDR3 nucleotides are TGTGCCAGCAAGGAGGACAGGGGTGAGGTGAATACGCAGTATTTT. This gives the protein CASKEDRGEVNTQYF.

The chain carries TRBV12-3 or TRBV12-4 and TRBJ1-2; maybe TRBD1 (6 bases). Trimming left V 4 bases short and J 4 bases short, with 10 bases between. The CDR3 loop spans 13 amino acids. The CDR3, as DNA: TGTGCCAGCAGTTCGGGGACATTCTATGGCTACACCTTC. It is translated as CASSSGTFYGYTF.